This T cell receptor (beta chain) was sequenced during a study of blood T cell repertoires in COVID-19 (dated by TCRdb to about 2020). For context, the study as a whole: The collaborator samples originated in the United States, Italy and Spain and spanned the acute and convalescent phases of COVID-19. Sample metadata almost always included a de-identified subject ID, COVID-19 status, age in years and sex. Where available, HLA class I and class II types were taken from metadata supplied by the sample provider and were not determined by assay-based typing. Deeply sampled blood TCRbeta repertoires from subjects exposed to, actively infected with, or recovered from COVID-19 were included in the dataset. The prospective study material was composed of cDNA or gDNA derived from T cells, B-cell-depleted T cells, or PBMCs. The repertoires were released in a freely available public database intended as a resource for research on the immune response to SARS-CoV-2. Samples came from the ongoing ImmuneRACE study (first 160 participants) plus 1,254 subjects from 6 global collaborators.

To note about this clone: This receptor's antigen is unknown. No base quality values were provided; no much bigger clone lies one nucleotide off.

Whole blood was collected in K2EDTA tubes by collaborating institutions according to the institutions' own protocols. For TCRbeta analysis, collaborators shipped samples as frozen whole blood, isolated PBMCs, or DNA extracted from either of those sample types. What the authors observed across the whole study: The quantity of clinical and demographic metadata differed by source and by participant and was supplied without curation.

The immunoSEQ Assay, a bias-controlled multiplex PCR, was used to amplify TCRbeta CDR3 regions from genomic DNA. The paper's processing steps were these. Nucleated cell counts per sample were estimated from amplification of reference gene primers within the assay. To quantify the absolute abundance of each unique TCRbeta CDR3 rearrangement, sequence reads were collapsed and filtered. For each sample, productive Simpson clonality was calculated as the square root of Simpson's diversity index over productive rearrangements. Not all clones reach the TCRdb copy of this immuneACCESS table, which keeps in-frame sequences only. Checked studies attribute under half of the gap to unresolved V genes and leave the rest unexplained. The V and J calls and clone size are taken from that table; D and trimming were inferred from the DNA. Within this sample are about 150,000 clones, with 86% of them counted one time only. The ten largest clonotypes hold 5.5% to 8% of the sample.

The CDR3 spans 15 residues, from the cysteine through the phenylalanine. Only the CDR3 portion is preserved as DNA: 45 bases, with reading frame beginning at the first base. The CDR1 and CDR2 encoded by the germline V gene (reference sequence) are SGHKS and YYEKEE. V loses 0 bases of germline sequence and J loses 3 bases, and the interval between the two ends is 13 bases. Material for sequencing was peripheral blood. Rearrangement joined TRBV5-5 to TRBJ2-7, and perhaps TRBD2 as D gene, on 5 matching bases. This clonotype was sampled from a man in his forties or fifties with active or convalescent COVID-19. The sequenced DNA: TGTGCCAGCAGCTTGGCCGCGACTACCAACTACGAGCAGTACTTC. Its product reads: CASSLAATTNYEQYF. Reference TRBV5-5 and TRBJ2-7 proteins supply the regions before and after the CDR3; the full variable domain is: DAGVTQSPTHLIKTRGQQVTLRCSPISGHKSVSWYQQVLGQGPQFIFQYYEKEERGRGNFPDRFSARQFPNYSSELNVNALLLGDSALYLCASSLAATTNYEQYFGPGTRLTVT.